This section outlines one T cell receptor beta chain sequence together with its context. The antigen is undetermined. This sample is part of a study of resident and recirculating memory T cells in vitiligo. For the study at large: Shave-biopsy epidermis from lesional and nonlesional skin was sequenced alongside PBMCs. Whole samples, not sorted cells, were homogenized and used for genomic DNA extraction.

Method: immunoSEQ multiplex PCR; TCRdb's copy keeps in-frame clones and lacks some. The profile shows roughly 76,000 clones, roughly nine tenths of them singletons. Study-wide points: No single dominant TCR clone appeared; lesion clonality varied. TCR sequences were not conserved across biopsy sites or patients.

Sequenced material: blood. The TCR was taken from a male donor with vitiligo.

The CDR3 coding sequence is TGCAGCGGTACTAGCGGGCTATCCTACGAGCAGTACTTC. Translated: CSGTSGLSYEQYF. V gene TRBV29-1 combines with J gene TRBJ2-7; TRBD2 matches 9 bases. The CDR3 covers 13 residues. J gave up 1 base and V 7 bases, and 5 bases lay outside the gene matches. Germline V gene sequence: CDR1 SQVTM, CDR2 ANQGSEA.